A single sample is the source of the 12 T cell receptor beta chains below, sequenced in a study of glioma-infiltrating T cells (dated by TCRdb to the mid-2010s). The data were produced on an Illumina MiSeq. TCR alpha and beta CDR3 regions were amplified with the iRepertoire nested amplicon-rescue multiplex PCR (arm-PCR) platform from RNA. TCRdb trimmed public reads at Q25 via fastp, called clones via MiXCR and kept in-frame beta chains. Each entry merges the rows of one CDR3 protein and shows their most common DNA and genes. For this sample the table gives more than 85,000 distinct CDR3 sequences, of which around 25% were detected only once. Around a third of the sample is in the top ten clones. The specimen was glioma tissue, nonneoplastic brain tissue, or PBMCs (not recorded which). The source of these receptors is a human donor with low-grade glioma or glioblastoma, undergoing nonglioma brain surgery, or in good health (not recorded which).

This clonotype has a count of ten or more. The chain carries TRBV27 and TRBJ1-2; 9 bases agree with TRBD1. V was pared by 5 bases and J by 7 bases, with 5 bases of the junction left unmatched. The V gene's germline CDR1 is MNHEY and CDR2 SMNVEV (reference sequence). CDR3 length: 13 residues. This chain's CDR3 is CASSPTGGGGYTF. CDR3 DNA: TGTGCCAGCAGTCCGACAGGGGGTGGTGGCTACACCTTC.

With respect to this clonotype: It may be a read error: a sequence one base away is much more abundant. The chain joins TRBV18 to TRBJ2-3, with 7 bases fitting TRBD2. Germline CDR1 and CDR2: KGHSH and LQKENI. V shed 6 bases, J shed 7 bases, and the junction held 7 bases outside the gene matches. There are 13 residues in the CDR3. CDR3 sequence (DNA): TGTGCCAGCTCGCCCGGGAGGCCGAATACGCAGTATTTT. Its translation is CASSPGRPNTQYF. Full variable domain (missing parts from reference TRBV18 and TRBJ2-3): NAGVMQNPRHLVRRRGQEARLRCSPMKGHSHVYWYRQLPEEGLKFMVYLQKENIIDESGMPKERFSAEFPKEGPSILRIQQVVRGDSAAYFCASSPGRPNTQYFGPGTRLTVL.

This clonotype has only one observation. A read error is possible here, since a much larger clone lies one base away. The rearrangement joins TRBV2 to TRBJ2-1, with 8 bases identical to TRBD2. This CDR3 comprises 15 residues. Germline loops: CDR1 SNHLY, CDR2 FYNNEI. V lost 5 bases to trimming and J lost 8 bases; unmatched junction nucleotides: 11. CDR3 protein: CASSNGSGGLDEQFF. In DNA, the CDR3 is TGTGCCAGCAGTAACGGGAGCGGGGGTTTGGATGAGCAGTTCTTC.

This clonotype was counted at least ten times. This rearrangement joins TRBV6-2 or TRBV6-3 to TRBJ1-1; D not certain. V was trimmed by 5 bases and J by 0 bases, leaving 10 bases between them. Germline V gives CDR1 MNHEY, CDR2 SVGEGT. The CDR3 has 14 amino acids. DNA for the CDR3: TGTGCCAGCAGTCCGACAAACATGAACACTGAAGCTTTCTTT. Protein sequence: CASSPTNMNTEAFF.

This clonotype was seen repeatedly, ten times or more. CDR3 sequence (DNA): TGTGCCAGCAGCCAAGAGAGCCGAGGCTCCTACAATGAGCAGTTCTTC. It specifies CASSQESRGSYNEQFF. The rearrangement links TRBV3-1 to TRBJ2-1; no reliable D call. Germline V CDR1 and CDR2: LGHDT, YNNKEL (reference sequence). V gave up 0 bases and J gave up 0 bases, with 9 bases separating them. The CDR3 covers 16 residues.

In this sample, this clonotype turned up many times. J is TRBJ2-3 and V is TRBV7-9; TRBD2 matches 8 bases. The CDR3 totals 17 residues. Germline CDR1 SEHNR, CDR2 FQNEAQ (reference sequence). J lost 3 bases, V lost 3 bases, and 11 bases had no gene match. CDR3 region: CASSFHNGRAGTDTQYF. DNA of the CDR3: TGTGCCAGCAGCTTTCATAACGGGAGGGCCGGTACAGATACGCAGTATTTT. The full variable domain, in which reference TRBV7-9 and TRBJ2-3 provide the parts outside the CDR3, is DTGVSQNPRHKITKRGQNVTFRCDPISEHNRLYWYRQTLGQGPEFLTYFQNEAQLEKSRLLSDRFSAERPKGSFSTLEIQRTEQGDSAMYLCASSFHNGRAGTDTQYFGPGTRLTVL.

Ten or more counts support this clonotype. The J gene is TRBJ2-7, the V gene TRBV29-1, with D possibly TRBD1 on 6 matching bases. The CDR3 sequence is 15 residues long. Germline V lookup: CDR1 SQVTM, CDR2 ANQGSEA. Trimming removed 5 bases at V and 6 bases at J, with 23 bases between. The CDR3 region has the DNA TGCAGCGTTTTACCGGGGACACATAAACTCGGCGAGCAGTACTTC. This codes for CSVLPGTHKLGEQYF.

The chain joins TRBV27 to TRBJ1-5; D is ambiguous. Trimming removed 6 bases at V and 4 bases at J, with 19 bases between. This CDR3 region has 16 residues. Germline assignment: CDR1 MNHEY and CDR2 SMNVEV (reference sequence). The CDR3 DNA follows: TGTGCCAGCAGCGCCATCGGTTACCATAGAAATCAGCCCCAGCATTTT. Translated, it gives CASSAIGYHRNQPQHF.

This clonotype was observed at least ten times. The chain joins TRBV7-3 to TRBJ2-1; 11 positions match TRBD2. Trimming removed 5 bases from V and 9 bases from J; junction bases left unmatched: 6. The CDR3 loop spans 14 amino acids. Germline-derived CDR1 and CDR2 are SGHTA and FQGTGA. The CDR3 nucleotides are TGTGCCAGCAGCGTGACTAGCGGGATGTTTGAGCAGTTCTTC. This gives the protein CASSVTSGMFEQFF.

The genes are TRBV7-9 and TRBJ1-1; TRBD1 matches at 7 bases. V was clipped by 1 base and J by 0 bases; unmatched bases: 11. The CDR3 has 18 amino acids. Per germline, CDR1 SEHNR and CDR2 FQNEAQ (reference sequence). The chain's CDR3 is CASSLVRTGILMNTEAFF. Written as DNA, the CDR3 is TGTGCCAGCAGCTTAGTTCGGACAGGTATTTTGATGAACACTGAAGCTTTCTTT.

Comment on this clonotype: Possible read error: a much larger clone is one base away. As DNA, the CDR3 is TGCGGCGCCGAAGGGACTAGCGGGAGACAGCCCAATGAGCAGTTCTTC. This translates into CGAEGTSGRQPNEQFF. The chain recombines TRBV29-1 with TRBJ2-1, with 14 bases lining up with TRBD2. The CDR3 sequence is 16 residues long. The germline CDR1 and CDR2 sequences are SQVTM and ANQGSEA.

On this clonotype: This may arise from a read error, as a much more abundant clone is one base away. The CDR3 sequence is CASRSINSSYEQYF. CDR3 in DNA: TGTGCCAGCAGATCTATCAACAGCTCCTACGAGCAGTACTTC. V is TRBV6-1 and J is TRBJ2-7; no clear D gene. Germline-derived CDR1 and CDR2 are MNHNS and SASEGT. Trimming removed 6 bases from V and 0 bases from J, with 12 bases in between. The CDR3 extends over 14 amino acids.